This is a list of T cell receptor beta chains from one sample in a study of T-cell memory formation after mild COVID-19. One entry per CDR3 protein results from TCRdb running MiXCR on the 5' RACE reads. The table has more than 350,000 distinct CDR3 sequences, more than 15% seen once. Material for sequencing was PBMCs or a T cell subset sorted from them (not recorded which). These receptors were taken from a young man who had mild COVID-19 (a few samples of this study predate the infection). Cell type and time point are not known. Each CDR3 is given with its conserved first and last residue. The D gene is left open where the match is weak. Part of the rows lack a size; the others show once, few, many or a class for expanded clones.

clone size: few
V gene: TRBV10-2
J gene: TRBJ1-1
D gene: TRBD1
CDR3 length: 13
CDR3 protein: CASSALTGTEAFF
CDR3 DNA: TGCGCCAGCAGTGCGTTGACAGGGACAGAAGCTTTCTTT

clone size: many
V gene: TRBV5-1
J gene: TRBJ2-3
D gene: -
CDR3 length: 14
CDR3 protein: CASRKAGPPDTQYF
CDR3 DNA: TGCGCCAGCAGAAAGGCGGGCCCCCCAGATACGCAGTATTTT

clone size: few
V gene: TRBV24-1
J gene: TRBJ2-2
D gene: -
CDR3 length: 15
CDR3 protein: CATSDARGRGGELFF
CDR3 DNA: TGTGCCACCAGTGATGCTAGGGGACGCGGTGGGGAGCTGTTTTTT

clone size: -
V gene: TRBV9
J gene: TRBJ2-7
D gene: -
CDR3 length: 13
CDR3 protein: CASSGNEGGEQYF
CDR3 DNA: TGTGCCAGCAGCGGAAACGAGGGAGGCGAGCAGTACTTC

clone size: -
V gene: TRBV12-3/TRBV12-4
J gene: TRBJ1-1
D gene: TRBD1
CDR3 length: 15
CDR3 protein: CASSSWDRADTEAFF
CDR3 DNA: TGTGCCAGCAGTTCTTGGGACAGGGCGGACACTGAAGCTTTCTTT

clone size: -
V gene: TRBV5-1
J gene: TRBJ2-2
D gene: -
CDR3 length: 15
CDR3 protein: CASSPVSSTTGELFF
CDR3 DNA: TGCGCCAGCAGCCCCGTTTCTAGCACCACCGGGGAGCTGTTTTTT

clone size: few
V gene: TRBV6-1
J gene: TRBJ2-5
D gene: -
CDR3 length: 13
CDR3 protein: CASSGLFAQTQYF
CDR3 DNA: TGTGCCAGCAGTGGGCTCTTCGCCCAGACCCAGTACTTC

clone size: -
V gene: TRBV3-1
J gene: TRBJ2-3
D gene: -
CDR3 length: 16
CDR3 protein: CASSPGTFSSTDTQYF
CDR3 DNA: TGTGCCAGCAGCCCCGGGACATTTTCTAGCACAGATACGCAGTATTTT

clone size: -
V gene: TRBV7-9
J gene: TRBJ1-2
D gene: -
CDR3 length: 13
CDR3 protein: CASSLRDYYGYTF
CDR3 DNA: TGTGCCAGCAGCTTAAGGGATTACTATGGCTACACCTTC

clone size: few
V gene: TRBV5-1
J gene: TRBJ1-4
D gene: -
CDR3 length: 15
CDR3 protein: CASSLFTATNEKLFF
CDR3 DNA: TGCGCCAGCAGCCTGTTCACGGCAACTAATGAAAAACTGTTTTTT

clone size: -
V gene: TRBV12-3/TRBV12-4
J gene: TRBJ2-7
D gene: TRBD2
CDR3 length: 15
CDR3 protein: CASSRTSAGTYEQYF
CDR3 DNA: TGTGCCAGCAGTCGGACTAGCGCAGGAACCTACGAGCAGTACTTC

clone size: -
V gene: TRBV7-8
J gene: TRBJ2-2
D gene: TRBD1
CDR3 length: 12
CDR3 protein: CASSPGGVELFF
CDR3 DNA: TGTGCCAGCAGCCCAGGGGGAGTCGAGCTGTTTTTT

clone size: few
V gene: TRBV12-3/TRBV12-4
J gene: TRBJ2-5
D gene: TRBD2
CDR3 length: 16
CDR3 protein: CASSRGLAVSGETQYF
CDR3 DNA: TGTGCCAGCAGTCGCGGACTAGCCGTAAGTGGAGAGACCCAGTACTTC

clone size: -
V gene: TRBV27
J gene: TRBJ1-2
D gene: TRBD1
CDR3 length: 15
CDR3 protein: CASSWSGQGNYGYTF
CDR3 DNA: TGTGCCAGCAGTTGGTCGGGACAGGGTAACTATGGCTACACCTTC

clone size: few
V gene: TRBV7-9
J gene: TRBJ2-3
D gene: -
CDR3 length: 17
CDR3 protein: CASSLVSKGAGPDTQYF
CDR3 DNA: TGTGCCAGCAGCTTAGTTTCGAAGGGCGCAGGACCAGATACGCAGTATTTT

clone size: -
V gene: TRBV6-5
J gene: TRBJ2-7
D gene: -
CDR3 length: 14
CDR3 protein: CASSYSLGLYEQYF
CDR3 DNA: TGTGCCAGCAGTTACTCCCTGGGTCTCTACGAGCAGTACTTC

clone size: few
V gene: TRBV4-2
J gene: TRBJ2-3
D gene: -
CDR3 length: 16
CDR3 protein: CASSPQDPGGTDTQYF
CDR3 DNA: TGTGCCAGCAGCCCACAGGACCCTGGGGGCACAGATACGCAGTATTTT

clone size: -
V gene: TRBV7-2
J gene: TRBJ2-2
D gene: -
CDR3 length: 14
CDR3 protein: CASILTPRGGELFF
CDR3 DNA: TGTGCCAGCATCTTGACCCCGAGGGGCGGGGAGCTGTTTTTT

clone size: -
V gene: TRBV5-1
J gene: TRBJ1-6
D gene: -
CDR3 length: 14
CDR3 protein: CASSLEGVDSPLHF
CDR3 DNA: TGCGCCAGCAGCTTGGAAGGAGTGGATTCACCCCTCCACTTT

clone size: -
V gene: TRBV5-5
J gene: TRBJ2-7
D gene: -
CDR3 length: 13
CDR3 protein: CASTFLSSYEQYF
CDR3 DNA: TGTGCCAGCACTTTTCTTAGCTCCTACGAGCAGTACTTC

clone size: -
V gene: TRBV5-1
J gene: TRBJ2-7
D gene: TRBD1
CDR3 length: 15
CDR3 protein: CASSLGGQGAPGQYF
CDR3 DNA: TGCGCCAGCAGCTTGGGGGGACAGGGGGCGCCGGGTCAGTACTTC

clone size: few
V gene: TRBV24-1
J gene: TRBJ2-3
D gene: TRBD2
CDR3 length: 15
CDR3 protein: CATSDGGLAGDTQYF
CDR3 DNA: TGTGCCACCAGTGACGGCGGACTAGCGGGGGATACGCAGTATTTT

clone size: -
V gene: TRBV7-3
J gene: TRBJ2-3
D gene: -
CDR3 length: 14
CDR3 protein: CARSQGRKTDTQYF
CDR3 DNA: TGTGCCAGAAGCCAAGGGAGGAAAACAGATACGCAGTATTTT

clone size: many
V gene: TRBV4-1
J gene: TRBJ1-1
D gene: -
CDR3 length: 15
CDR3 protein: CASSQFPGMDTEAFF
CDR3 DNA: TGCGCCAGCAGCCAATTCCCTGGGATGGACACTGAAGCTTTCTTT

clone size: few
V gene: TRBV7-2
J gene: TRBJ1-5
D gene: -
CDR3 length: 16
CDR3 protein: CASSFVGTVGNQPQHF
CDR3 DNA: TGTGCCAGCAGCTTCGTCGGGACGGTGGGCAATCAGCCCCAGCATTTT

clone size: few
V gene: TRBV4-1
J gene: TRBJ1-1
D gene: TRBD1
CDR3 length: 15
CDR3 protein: CASSHGQGARTEAFF
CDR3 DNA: TGCGCCAGCAGCCACGGACAGGGGGCAAGGACTGAAGCTTTCTTT

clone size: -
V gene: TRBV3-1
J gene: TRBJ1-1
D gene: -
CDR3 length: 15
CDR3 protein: CASSQGVFGNTEAFF
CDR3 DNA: TGTGCCAGCAGCCAAGGAGTTTTCGGGAACACTGAAGCTTTCTTT

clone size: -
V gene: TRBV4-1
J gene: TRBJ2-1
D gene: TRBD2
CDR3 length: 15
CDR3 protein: CASRRTSGALNEQFF
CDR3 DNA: TGCGCCAGCCGACGGACTAGCGGAGCCCTCAATGAGCAGTTCTTC

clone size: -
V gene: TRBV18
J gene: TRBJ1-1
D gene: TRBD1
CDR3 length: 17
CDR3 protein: CASSPRPGQGFGTEAFF
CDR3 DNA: TGTGCCAGCTCACCAAGACCGGGACAGGGGTTTGGAACTGAAGCTTTCTTT

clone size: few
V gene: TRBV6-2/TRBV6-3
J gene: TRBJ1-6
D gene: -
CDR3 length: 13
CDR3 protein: CASSFTSGTPFHF
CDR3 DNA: TGTGCCAGCAGTTTCACTTCCGGGACACCCTTCCACTTT

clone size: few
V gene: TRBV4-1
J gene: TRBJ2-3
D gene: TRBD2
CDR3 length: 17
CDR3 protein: CASSQVSGRGGTDTQYF
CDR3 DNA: TGCGCCAGCAGCCAAGTCTCGGGGCGGGGGGGCACAGATACGCAGTATTTT

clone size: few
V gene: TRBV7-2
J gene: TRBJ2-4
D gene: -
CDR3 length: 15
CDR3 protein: CASSLDRPAKNIQYF
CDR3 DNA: TGTGCCAGCAGCTTAGATCGGCCTGCCAAAAACATTCAGTACTTC

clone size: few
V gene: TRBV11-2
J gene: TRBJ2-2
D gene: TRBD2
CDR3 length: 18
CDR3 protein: CASSLSGTSGGNTGELFF
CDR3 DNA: TGTGCCAGCAGCTTATCTGGGACTAGCGGGGGAAACACCGGGGAGCTGTTTTTT

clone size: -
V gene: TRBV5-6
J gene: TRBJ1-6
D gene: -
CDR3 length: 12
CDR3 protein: CASSLTGSPLHF
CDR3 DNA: TGTGCCAGCAGCTTGACCGGTTCACCCCTCCACTTT

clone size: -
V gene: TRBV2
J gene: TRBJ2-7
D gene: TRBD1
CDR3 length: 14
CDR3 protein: CASREQGGPYEQYF
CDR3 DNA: TGTGCCAGCAGAGAACAGGGGGGCCCCTACGAGCAGTACTTC

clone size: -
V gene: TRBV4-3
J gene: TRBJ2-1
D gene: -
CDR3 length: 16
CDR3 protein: CASSQEVPGGLGEQFF
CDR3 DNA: TGCGCCAGCAGCCAAGAGGTGCCCGGCGGATTGGGTGAGCAGTTCTTC

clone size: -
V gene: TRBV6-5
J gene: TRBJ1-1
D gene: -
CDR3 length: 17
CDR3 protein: CASSYEAMGARNTEAFF
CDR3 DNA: TGTGCCAGCAGTTACGAGGCCATGGGGGCAAGGAACACTGAAGCTTTCTTT

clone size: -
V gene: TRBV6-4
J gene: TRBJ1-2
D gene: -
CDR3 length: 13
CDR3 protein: CASSDSGTHGYTF
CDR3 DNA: TGTGCCAGCAGTGATTCCGGGACACATGGCTACACCTTC

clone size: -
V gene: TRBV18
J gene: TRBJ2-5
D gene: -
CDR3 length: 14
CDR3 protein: CASSPLADRETQYF
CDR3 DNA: TGTGCCAGCTCACCACTCGCCGACCGAGAGACCCAGTACTTC

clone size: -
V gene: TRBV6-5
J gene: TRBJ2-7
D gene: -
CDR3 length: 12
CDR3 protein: CASSYRAGEQYF
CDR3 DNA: TGTGCCAGCAGTTACAGGGCTGGCGAGCAGTACTTC

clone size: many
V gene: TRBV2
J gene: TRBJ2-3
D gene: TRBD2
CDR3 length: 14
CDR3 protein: CASSEASGADTQYF
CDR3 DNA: TGTGCCAGCAGTGAAGCAAGCGGGGCAGATACGCAGTATTTT

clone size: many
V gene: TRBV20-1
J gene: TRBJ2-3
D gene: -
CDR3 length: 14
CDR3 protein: CSAFRGAGTDTQYF
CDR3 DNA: TGCAGTGCTTTTCGGGGGGCCGGGACAGATACGCAGTATTTT

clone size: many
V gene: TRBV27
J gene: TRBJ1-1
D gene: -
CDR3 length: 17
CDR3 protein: CASSRVGGRGVNTEAFF
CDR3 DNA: TGTGCCAGCAGTCGTGTGGGGGGCCGGGGGGTGAACACTGAAGCTTTCTTT

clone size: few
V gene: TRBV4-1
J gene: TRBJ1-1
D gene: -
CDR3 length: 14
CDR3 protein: CASSQPTARAEAFF
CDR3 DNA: TGCGCCAGCAGCCAACCAACCGCTCGCGCTGAAGCTTTCTTT

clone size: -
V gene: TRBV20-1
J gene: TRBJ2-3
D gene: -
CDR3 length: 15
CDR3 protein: CSAINSGGRTDTQYF
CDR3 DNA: TGCAGTGCTATAAACTCGGGGGGCCGAACAGATACGCAGTATTTT

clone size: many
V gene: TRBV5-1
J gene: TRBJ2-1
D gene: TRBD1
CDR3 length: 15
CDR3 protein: CASSPGTGRYNEQFF
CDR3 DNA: TGCGCCAGCAGCCCCGGGACAGGGCGATACAATGAGCAGTTCTTC

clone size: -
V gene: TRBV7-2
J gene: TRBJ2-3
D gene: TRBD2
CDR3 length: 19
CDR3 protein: CASSLPTSLAGGPTDTQYF
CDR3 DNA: TGTGCCAGCAGCTTACCCACCTCATTAGCGGGGGGGCCCACCGATACGCAGTATTTT

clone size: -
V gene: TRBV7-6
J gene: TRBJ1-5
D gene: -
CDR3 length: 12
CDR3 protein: CASSQQNQPQHF
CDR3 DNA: TGTGCCAGCAGCCAACAAAATCAGCCCCAGCATTTT

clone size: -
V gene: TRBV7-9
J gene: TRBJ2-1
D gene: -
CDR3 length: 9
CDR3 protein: CASSPTQFF
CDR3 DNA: TGTGCCAGCAGCCCAACCCAGTTCTTC

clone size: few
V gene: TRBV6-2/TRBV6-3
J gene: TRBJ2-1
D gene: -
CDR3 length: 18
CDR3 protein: CASSYPRFETDFYNEQFF
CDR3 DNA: TGTGCCAGCAGTTACCCCCGCTTCGAAACCGACTTCTACAATGAGCAGTTCTTC

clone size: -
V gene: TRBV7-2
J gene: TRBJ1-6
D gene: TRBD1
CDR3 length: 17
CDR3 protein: CASSRGSTDRQDSPLHF
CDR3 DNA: TGTGCCAGCAGCCGGGGGTCTACGGACAGGCAGGATTCACCCCTCCACTTT

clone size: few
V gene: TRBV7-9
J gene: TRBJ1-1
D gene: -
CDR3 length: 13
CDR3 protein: CASSLPGYSEAFF
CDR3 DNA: TGTGCCAGCAGCTTACCAGGGTACTCTGAAGCTTTCTTT

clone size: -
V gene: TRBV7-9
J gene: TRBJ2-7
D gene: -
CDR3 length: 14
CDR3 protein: CASSEPRTEPSEYF
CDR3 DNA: TGTGCCAGCAGCGAACCGAGGACGGAGCCGTCGGAGTACTTC